The next 14 T cell receptor beta chains were all read from a single sample in a study of CD8 T cells in ankylosing spondylitis. TCRdb recomputed calls from the 5' RACE reads with MiXCR, one row per CDR3 protein. The profile shows 450,000 to 550,000 distinct CDR3 sequences, roughly 5% of them singletons. Study outcomes and limitations: Within ankylosing spondylitis blood, a TCR beta motif made up of roughly eight highly homologous variants appeared to be characteristic.

The antigens of these receptors remain unknown. Sequencing used blood, either unsorted or a sorted T cell fraction (not recorded which). Receptor source: a male donor with ankylosing spondylitis.

This clonotype was found many times. V is TRBV20-1 and J is TRBJ2-3; 11 nucleotides agree with TRBD2. J was trimmed by 1 base and V by 3 bases; bases with no gene match: 3. Germline CDR1 and CDR2: DFQATT and SNEGSKA (reference sequence). CDR3 length: 15 amino acids. CDR3 residues: CSARILAGGTDTQYF. The CDR3 DNA follows: TGCAGTGCTAGGATACTAGCGGGGGGCACAGATACGCAGTATTTT.

The J gene is TRBJ1-5, the V gene TRBV6-6; no reliable D call. Deletions cut 1 base from V and 4 bases from J, with 2 bases between. The germline V gene encodes CDR1 MNHNY and CDR2 SVGAGI (reference sequence). The CDR3 runs 12 residues. CDR3 loop: CASSYLNQPQHF. The CDR3 coding sequence is TGTGCCAGCAGTTACTTAAATCAGCCCCAGCATTTT.

This clonotype was counted many times. This rearrangement joins TRBV20-1 to TRBJ2-7, with D perhaps matching TRBD1 (6 bases). CDR3 length: 13 amino acids. Trimming left V 4 bases short and J 0 bases short, with 10 bases between. Germline CDR1 DFQATT, CDR2 SNEGSKA (reference sequence). The CDR3 DNA reads as TGCAGTGCTACAGGGGATATCTCCTACGAGCAGTACTTC. This translates into CSATGDISYEQYF.

This clonotype was recorded many times. The CDR3: CAGAGEQFF. For the CDR3, the DNA is TGCGCCGGAGCGGGTGAGCAGTTCTTC. The rearrangement uses TRBV5-1 and TRBJ2-1, with D perhaps matching TRBD2 (6 bases). V dropped 10 bases and J dropped 9 bases, with 8 bases sitting between them. In germline, CDR1 is SGHRS, CDR2 YFSETQ. The CDR3 runs 9 residues.

This clonotype has at least ten counts. The chain is built from TRBV4-3 and TRBJ2-1; 9 nucleotides agree with TRBD2. This CDR3 region has 17 residues. Looked up from germline, CDR1 is LGHNA and CDR2 is YSLEER. With 0 bases clipped from V and 7 bases from J, the junction kept 10 bases outside the gene matches. The CDR3 region is CASSQDWASGTDNEQFF. The CDR3 nucleotides are TGCGCCAGCAGCCAAGATTGGGCTAGCGGGACGGATAATGAGCAGTTCTTC.

The chain couples TRBV7-9 to TRBJ1-4; D unresolved. V was shortened by 5 bases and J by 10 bases, with 14 bases between the two germline ends. Germline lookup yields CDR1 SEHNR and CDR2 FQNEAQ (reference sequence). The CDR3 spans 13 residues. CDR3 amino acids: CASSAANRVKLFF. In DNA, the CDR3 is TGTGCCAGCAGCGCCGCGAACCGGGTAAAACTGTTTTTT. The whole variable domain, remainder taken from reference TRBV7-9 and TRBJ1-4, is DTGVSQNPRHKITKRGQNVTFRCDPISEHNRLYWYRQTLGQGPEFLTYFQNEAQLEKSRLLSDRFSAERPKGSFSTLEIQRTEQGDSAMYLCASSAANRVKLFFGSGTQLSVL.

This clonotype turned up a few times. The V and J genes are TRBV18 and TRBJ2-7; 9 bases line up with TRBD2. Trimming took 4 bases from V and 7 from J; bases not matched to a gene: 17. Germline lookup yields CDR1 KGHSH and CDR2 LQKENI. The CDR3 loop spans 17 amino acids. The CDR3 nucleotides are TGTGCCAGCTCACTCCTCCATAGCGGGGGCCCCCCGGAGGAGCAGTACTTC. Amino acid sequence: CASSLLHSGGPPEEQYF. The full variable domain, with the rest looked up from reference TRBV18 and TRBJ2-7, is NAGVMQNPRHLVRRRGQEARLRCSPMKGHSHVYWYRQLPEEGLKFMVYLQKENIIDESGMPKERFSAEFPKEGPSILRIQQVVRGDSAAYFCASSLLHSGGPPEEQYFGPGTRLTVT.

At least ten counts were recorded for this clonotype. The chain recombines TRBV20-1 with TRBJ1-6, with TRBD1 as a possible D gene (5 bases). This CDR3 contains 17 residues. Between the trimmed V and J ends, which lost 1 base and 8 bases, there was a span of 21 bases. CDR1 is DFQATT, CDR2 SNEGSKA, per germline (reference sequence). CDR3 nucleotides: TGCAGTGCTAGAGGCCGCGGCCAGGGAATATGGGATTCACCCCTCCACTTT. Translation gives CSARGRGQGIWDSPLHF.

This clonotype has at least ten counts. The rearrangement links TRBV4-1 to TRBJ1-2; 7 bases are a match to TRBD1. CDR3 size: 15 residues. Per the germline V gene, CDR1 is MGHRA and CDR2 is YSYEKL. Trimming took 0 bases from V and 3 from J; bases not matched to a gene: 4. The CDR3 nucleotides are TGCGCCAGCAGCCAAGAGGCAGGGGGATACTATGGCTACACCTTC. Its protein product is CASSQEAGGYYGYTF.

This clonotype was seen ten or more times. The chain has TRBV5-1 and TRBJ1-5; 7 bases match TRBD1. The CDR3 contains 15 residues. With 0 bases clipped from V and 3 bases from J, the junction kept 3 bases outside the gene matches. Germline loops: CDR1 SGHRS, CDR2 YFSETQ. CDR3 nucleotides: TGCGCCAGCAGCTTGGAAGGGACAGCCAATCAGCCCCAGCATTTT. Translated: CASSLEGTANQPQHF. The full variable domain, rest sourced from reference TRBV5-1 and TRBJ1-5, is KAGVTQTPRYLIKTRGQQVTLSCSPISGHRSVSWYQQTPGQGLQFLFEYFSETQRNKGNFPGRFSGRQFSNSRSEMNVSTLELGDSALYLCASSLEGTANQPQHFGDGTRLSIL.

This clonotype has at least ten counts. The chain has TRBV24-1 and TRBJ2-1, with TRBD2 as a possible D gene (5 bases). Germline CDR1 KGHDR, CDR2 SFDVKD. Between the trimmed V and J ends, which lost 9 bases and 0 bases, there was a span of 14 bases. CDR3 size: 15 residues. Here the CDR3 reads CATQGAVSSYNEQFF. DNA for the CDR3: TGTGCCACCCAAGGAGCGGTAAGCTCCTACAATGAGCAGTTCTTC.

There are many counts of this clonotype. This rearrangement joins TRBV7-9 to TRBJ2-3; the D is unclear. Trimming removed 2 bases from V and 6 bases from J, with 6 bases in between. This CDR3 is built from 12 residues. The germline V gene encodes CDR1 SEHNR and CDR2 FQNEAQ (reference sequence). As DNA, the CDR3 is TGTGCCAGCAGCTTATTCTACGATACGCAGTATTTT. Its protein product is CASSLFYDTQYF.

This clonotype was seen repeatedly, ten times or more. The rearrangement joins TRBV4-1 to TRBJ1-5; possibly TRBD1 for D (5 bases). The CDR3 is 15 amino acids. The ends were cut back, 3 bases at V and 2 bases at J, with 11 bases in the middle. CDR1 is MGHRA and CDR2 is YSYEKL in the germline V gene. The CDR3 loop is CASSQQGYGNQPQHF. Here the CDR3 DNA reads TGCGCCAGCAGCCAGCAGGGTTATGGCAATCAGCCCCAGCATTTT.

The sample holds many counts of this clonotype. J is TRBJ1-5 and V is TRBV2; no firm D call. The CDR3 has 13 residues. Germline assignment: CDR1 SNHLY and CDR2 FYNNEI. Trimming stripped 8 bases from V and 0 bases from J, with 8 bases between. This CDR3 is CASAQHSNQPQHF. CDR3 in DNA: TGTGCCAGCGCACAACATAGCAATCAGCCCCAGCATTTT.